The TCR beta chain under discussion was sequenced for a study of human T cells and chemical hapten exposure. TCRdb processed the RACE reads anew with MiXCR; each CDR3 protein has one entry. The table lists 350,000 to 400,000 distinct CDR3 sequences, about 5.1% of them singletons, with 2% to 3% in the top ten. This clonotype was observed at least ten times. Germline-derived CDR1 and CDR2 are MNHEY and SMNVEV (reference sequence). The CDR3 extends over 15 amino acids. Deletions cut 8 bases from V and 3 bases from J, with 17 bases between. Sample time point: pre-sensitization, week 0. Treatment defined: therapeutic diphenylcyclopropenone sensitization with weekly scalp DPC.

This sequence was found in a woman aged 45-60 years with alopecia areata. Some clones in this sample may be carry-over from other donors' samples. This material consisted of whole blood, taken in connection with sensitization to the hapten diphenylcyclopropenone (DPC). This chain connects TRBV27 to TRBJ1-5; maybe TRBD1 (6 bases). CDR3: CASAEGQINNQPQHF. The CDR3 DNA sequence: TGTGCCAGCGCAGAGGGACAAATTAACAATCAGCCCCAGCATTTT.